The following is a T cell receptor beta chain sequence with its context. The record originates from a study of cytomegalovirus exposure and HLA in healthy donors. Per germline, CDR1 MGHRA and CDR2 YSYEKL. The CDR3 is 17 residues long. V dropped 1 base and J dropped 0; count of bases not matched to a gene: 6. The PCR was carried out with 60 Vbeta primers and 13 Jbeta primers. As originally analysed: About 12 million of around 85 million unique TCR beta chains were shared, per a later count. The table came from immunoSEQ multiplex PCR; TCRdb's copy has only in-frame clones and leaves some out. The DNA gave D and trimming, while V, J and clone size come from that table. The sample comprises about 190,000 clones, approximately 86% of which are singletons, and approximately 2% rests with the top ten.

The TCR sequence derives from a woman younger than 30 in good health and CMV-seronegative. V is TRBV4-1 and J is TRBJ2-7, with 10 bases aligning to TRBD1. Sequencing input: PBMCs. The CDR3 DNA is TGCGCCAGCAGCCAAGGACAGGGGGCCCCCTTCTCCTACGAGCAGTACTTC. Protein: CASSQGQGAPFSYEQYF.